This entry is about one T cell receptor (beta chain). Its specificity is not known. 13 Jbeta primers and 60 Vbeta primers were used for the PCR. The authors' processing: Roughly 83 million unique TCR beta chains, around 11 million of them shared, were counted by a later analysis. The method was immunoSEQ multiplex PCR; TCRdb's version includes in-frame clones alone and lacks a portion of them. Clone size and the V and J calls come from that table; the DNA yielded D and trimming. The data show about 160,000 clones, around 75% seen once. This record belongs to a study of cytomegalovirus exposure and HLA in healthy donors. Study findings and constraints: Reports indicate that TCR beta sequences accurately predicted the HLA-A and HLA-B alleles of most subjects.

The CDR3 runs 13 residues. V lost 8 bases and J 1 base, leaving 8 bases between the germline ends. Germline V gives CDR1 LNHNV, CDR2 YYDKDF (reference sequence). The chain joins TRBV15 to TRBJ2-2; D is undetermined. This clonotype was sampled from a human donor in good health. Sequencing was carried out using PBMCs. Here the CDR3 reads CATSNGNTGELFF. The CDR3 coding sequence is TGTGCCACCTCTAACGGGAACACCGGGGAGCTGTTTTTT.